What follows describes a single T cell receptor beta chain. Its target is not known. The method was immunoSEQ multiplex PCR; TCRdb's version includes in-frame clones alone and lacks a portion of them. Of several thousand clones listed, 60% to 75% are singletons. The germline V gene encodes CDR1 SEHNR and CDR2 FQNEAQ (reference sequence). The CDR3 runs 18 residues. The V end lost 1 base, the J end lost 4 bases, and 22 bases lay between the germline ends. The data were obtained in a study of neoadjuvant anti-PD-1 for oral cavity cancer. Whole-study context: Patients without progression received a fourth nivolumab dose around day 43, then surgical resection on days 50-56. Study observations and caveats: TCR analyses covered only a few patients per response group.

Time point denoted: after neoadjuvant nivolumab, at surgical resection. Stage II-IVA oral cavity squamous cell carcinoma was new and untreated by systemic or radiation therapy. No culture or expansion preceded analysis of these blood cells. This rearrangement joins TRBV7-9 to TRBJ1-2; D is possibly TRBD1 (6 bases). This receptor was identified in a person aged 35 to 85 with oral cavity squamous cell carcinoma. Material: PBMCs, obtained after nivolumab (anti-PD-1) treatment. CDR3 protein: CASSLGLGAGEVRYGYTF. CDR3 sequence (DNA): TGTGCCAGCAGCTTAGGGCTTGGGGCAGGGGAGGTTCGCTATGGCTACACCTTC.